This T cell receptor (beta chain) comes out of a study of blood T cell repertoires in COVID-19. Study details: The United States, Italy and Spain supplied acute and convalescent COVID-19 samples. Nucleic acid was either cDNA or gDNA, and it came from T cells, B-cell-depleted T cells, or PBMCs.

Methods used by the authors: Amplification of reference gene primers provided the estimated nucleated cell counts. TCRdb's copy holds only in-frame clones and misses some; the assay was immunoSEQ multiplex PCR. V, J and clone size are taken as reported in that table, and D and trimming were inferred from the DNA itself. The repertoire holds just under 30,000 clones, with around 89% as singletons. V dropped 4 bases and J dropped 5 bases, with 11 bases sitting between them. The CDR3 totals 13 residues. This chain connects TRBV12-3 or TRBV12-4 to TRBJ2-5; D is perhaps TRBD2 (6 bases). The sample comprised peripheral blood. The sequence came from a man older than 75 with acute or convalescent COVID-19. The DNA for the CDR3 is TGTGCCAGCAGTTCGGGACTTCGGGAGACCCAGTACTTC. Protein sequence: CASSSGLRETQYF.